This T cell receptor (beta chain) was sequenced in a study of blood T cells in healthy people across ages. Each donor supplied approximately 10 milliliters of peripheral blood. Per-sample yields of isolated PBMCs were at least 6 million. Points on this clonotype: Its antigen is still unknown.

V was cut by 6 bases and J by 1 base, with 8 bases left in between. CDR3 length: 13 amino acids. Study-level points and caveats: The recorded TCR beta diversity per million T cells decreased in a roughly linear manner with age. Long-lived donors exceeded aged donors in naive CD4+ cells and diversity.

PCR was performed a second time for about 7 to 12 cycles using a sample-barcoded 5' primer and a J-beta primer mix. In TCRdb, the 5' RACE reads were re-called with MiXCR into one record per CDR3 protein. This table holds some 900,000 distinct CDR3 sequences, approximately 49% found once. The sample comprised blood. This receptor was taken from a man aged 25-40 years in good health. The chain has TRBV12-3 or TRBV12-4 and TRBJ2-3; no clear D gene. CDR3 sequence reads: CASRIVGTDTQYF. In nucleotides, the CDR3 is TGTGCCAGCAGAATTGTGGGCACAGATACGCAGTATTTT.